The TCR beta chain described here comes from a study of blood T cell repertoires in COVID-19. Whole-study context: Samples representing acute and convalescent COVID-19 were sourced from the United States, Italy and Spain. T cells, B-cell-depleted T cells, or PBMCs provided the cDNA or gDNA that served as material.

Per the original methods: From reference gene primer amplification, estimates of nucleated cell counts were derived. Method: immunoSEQ multiplex PCR; TCRdb's copy keeps in-frame clones and lacks some. That table gives V, J and clone size, and the DNA gave D and trimming. The data hold 310,000 or so clones, with around 86% observed a single time. Germline V gives CDR1 ENHRY, CDR2 SYGVKD. The CDR3 is made up of 16 amino acids. V was cut by 0 bases and J by 0 bases, with 12 bases left in between. The receptor comes from a man in his fifties with active or convalescent COVID-19. The chain uses TRBV10-3 and TRBJ2-7, with TRBD2 as a possible D gene (5 bases). Sequences were obtained from peripheral blood. The CDR3 here is CAISESRGSASYEQYF. CDR3 coding DNA: TGTGCCATCAGTGAGTCACGGGGATCGGCCTCCTACGAGCAGTACTTC.